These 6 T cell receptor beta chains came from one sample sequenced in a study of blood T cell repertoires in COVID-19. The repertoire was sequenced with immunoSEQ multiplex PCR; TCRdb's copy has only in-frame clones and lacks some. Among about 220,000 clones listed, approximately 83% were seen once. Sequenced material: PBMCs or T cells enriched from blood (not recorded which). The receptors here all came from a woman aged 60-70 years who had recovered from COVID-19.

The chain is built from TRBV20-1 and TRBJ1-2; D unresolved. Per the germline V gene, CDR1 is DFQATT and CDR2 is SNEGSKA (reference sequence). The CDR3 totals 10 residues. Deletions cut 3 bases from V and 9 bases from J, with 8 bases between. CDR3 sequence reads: CSASAGSYTF. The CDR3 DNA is TGCAGTGCTAGTGCAGGAAGCTACACCTTC.

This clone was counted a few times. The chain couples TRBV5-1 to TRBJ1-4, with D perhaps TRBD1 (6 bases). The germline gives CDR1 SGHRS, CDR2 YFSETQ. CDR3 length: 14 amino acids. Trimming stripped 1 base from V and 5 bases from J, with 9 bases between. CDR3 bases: TGCGCCAGCAGCTTGAGAACAGGGAATGAAAAACTGTTTTTT. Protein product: CASSLRTGNEKLFF.

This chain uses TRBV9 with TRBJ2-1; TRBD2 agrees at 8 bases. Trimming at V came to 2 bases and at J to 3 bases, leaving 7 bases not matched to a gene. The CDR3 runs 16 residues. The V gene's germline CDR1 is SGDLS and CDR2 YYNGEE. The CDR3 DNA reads TGTGCCAGCAGCGTGGGGGCAGCGGGGGACTACAATGAGCAGTTCTTC. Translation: CASSVGAAGDYNEQFF.

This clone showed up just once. CDR3 residues: CASSLAGGVSDTQYF. The DNA for the CDR3 is TGTGCCAGTAGTTTAGCGGGGGGGGTTTCAGATACGCAGTATTTT. This chain links TRBV19 with TRBJ2-3; 11 nucleotides agree with TRBD2. Per germline, CDR1 LNHDA and CDR2 SQIVND (reference sequence). The CDR3 is made up of 15 amino acids. Germline trimming cut 5 bases from V and 4 bases from J; bases unmatched to any gene: 5.

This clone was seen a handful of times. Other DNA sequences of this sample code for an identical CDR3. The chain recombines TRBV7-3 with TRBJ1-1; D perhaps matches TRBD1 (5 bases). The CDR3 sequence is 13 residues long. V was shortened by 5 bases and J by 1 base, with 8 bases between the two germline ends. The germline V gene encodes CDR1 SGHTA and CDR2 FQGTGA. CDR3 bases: TGTGCCAGCAGCCCTACAGGGAACACTGAAGCTTTCTTT. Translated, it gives CASSPTGNTEAFF.

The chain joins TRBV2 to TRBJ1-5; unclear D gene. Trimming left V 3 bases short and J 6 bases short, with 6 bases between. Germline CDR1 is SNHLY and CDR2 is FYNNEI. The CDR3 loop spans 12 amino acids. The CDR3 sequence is CASSDQVQPQHF. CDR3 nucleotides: TGTGCCAGCAGTGACCAGGTTCAGCCCCAGCATTTT.